The 9 T cell receptor beta chains below all came from one sample that was sequenced in a study of blood T cell repertoires in COVID-19 (dated by TCRdb to 2018 to 2020). Preparation of the library involved the immunoSEQ multiplex PCR assay. Imported from immuneACCESS, the table was reduced by TCRdb to in-frame sequences with V and J called. These copies leave out some clones; in studies compared against another copy, an unresolved V gene accounts for under half, and the cause of the remainder is not known. Recorded for this sample are almost 400,000 clones; under 90% of them occurred a single time. About 1.7% of the sample is in the top ten clones. Input material: PBMCs or T cells enriched from blood (not recorded which). All receptors derive from a woman in her 30s who had recovered from COVID-19.

The rearrangement uses TRBV7-2 and TRBJ1-3, with TRBD1 matching 7 bases. Looked up from germline, CDR1 is SGHTA and CDR2 is FQGNSA. CDR3 length: 19 amino acids. After removal of 5 bases from V and 1 base from J, the junction contained 17 bases not matched to a gene. The CDR3 DNA follows: TGTGCCAGCAGCCACCCTCAGGACACAGGGGAAACATCTGGAAACACCATATATTTT. Amino acid sequence: CASSHPQDTGETSGNTIYF.

The V gene is TRBV28, the J gene TRBJ2-4; 9 bases align to TRBD1. Germline CDR1 MDHEN, CDR2 SYDVKM. The CDR3 is 12 amino acids. V dropped 7 bases and J dropped 8; count of bases not matched to a gene: 3. The CDR3 DNA follows: TGTGCCAGCATCGGGGACAGGGACATTCAGTACTTC. It codes for CASIGDRDIQYF.

The chain combines TRBV2 with TRBJ1-1, with 8 bases matching TRBD1. V shed 5 bases, J shed 10 bases, and the junction held 15 bases outside the gene matches. The length of the CDR3 is 15 residues. CDR1 SNHLY and CDR2 FYNNEI come from the germline V gene. As DNA, the CDR3 is TGTGCCAGCAGTATCTTAACAGGGGGAGTACTGCTAGCTTTCTTT. It yields the protein CASSILTGGVLLAFF.

This chain uses TRBV7-8 with TRBJ1-1, with 7 positions matching TRBD1. The CDR3 covers 15 residues. The J segment lost 1 base and the V segment lost 7 bases, leaving 9 bases of the junction unmatched. Germline CDR1 SGHVS, CDR2 FQNEAQ. CDR3 bases: TGTGCCAGCAACCTACAGGGGACGACGAACACTGAAGCTTTCTTT. Protein product: CASNLQGTTNTEAFF. The whole variable domain, remainder taken from reference TRBV7-8 and TRBJ1-1, is GAGVSQSPRYKVAKRGQDVALRCDPISGHVSLFWYQQALGQGPEFLTYFQNEAQLDKSGLPSDRFFAERPEGSVSTLKIQRTQQEDSAVYLCASNLQGTTNTEAFFGQGTRLTVV.

This sequence joins TRBV30 and TRBJ2-5, with a tentative D call TRBD2 (7 bases). This CDR3 spans 14 amino acids. Per germline, CDR1 GTSNPN and CDR2 SVGIG (reference sequence). Trimming took off 5 bases at V and 5 bases at J, with 18 bases between the two ends. The CDR3: CAWDWGGPGETQYF. The CDR3 DNA is TGTGCCTGGGACTGGGGGGGCCCAGGGGAGACCCAGTACTTC.

This rearrangement joins TRBV9 to TRBJ2-5; D perhaps matches TRBD2 (5 bases). From germline, CDR1 is SGDLS and CDR2 YYNGEE. The CDR3 is made up of 15 amino acids. Trimming shortened V by 0 bases and J by 5 bases, and 14 bases separated the two germline ends. CDR3 nucleotides: TGTGCCAGCAGCGTAGGAGGAGGTTTAGGCGAGACCCAGTACTTC. It specifies CASSVGGGLGETQYF.

This chain uses TRBV19 with TRBJ1-5; a possible D gene is TRBD1 (5 bases). The CDR3 has 15 amino acids. The V end lost 6 bases, the J end lost 6 bases, and 18 bases lay between the germline ends. Germline V CDR1 and CDR2: LNHDA, SQIVND (reference sequence). In DNA form, the CDR3 reads TGTGCCAGTAGCGATCCGGGAGCTGGGGGTCAGCCCCAGCATTTT. It codes for CASSDPGAGGQPQHF.

The chain employs TRBV12-3 or TRBV12-4 and TRBJ1-1, with no clear D. This CDR3 contains 13 residues. V was pared by 8 bases and J by 1 base, with 11 bases between. The CDR3 region is CASASGGNTEAFF. The CDR3 DNA follows: TGTGCCAGCGCGAGCGGAGGGAACACTGAAGCTTTCTTT.

The rearrangement uses TRBV5-1 and TRBJ2-7; 8 positions agree with TRBD1. This CDR3 has 13 residues. Germline V gene lookup returns CDR1 SGHRS and CDR2 YFSETQ. V dropped 3 bases and J dropped 3; count of bases not matched to a gene: 2. The CDR3 DNA follows: TGCGCCAGCAGCTACGGACAGGGCTACGAGCAGTACTTC. It specifies CASSYGQGYEQYF.